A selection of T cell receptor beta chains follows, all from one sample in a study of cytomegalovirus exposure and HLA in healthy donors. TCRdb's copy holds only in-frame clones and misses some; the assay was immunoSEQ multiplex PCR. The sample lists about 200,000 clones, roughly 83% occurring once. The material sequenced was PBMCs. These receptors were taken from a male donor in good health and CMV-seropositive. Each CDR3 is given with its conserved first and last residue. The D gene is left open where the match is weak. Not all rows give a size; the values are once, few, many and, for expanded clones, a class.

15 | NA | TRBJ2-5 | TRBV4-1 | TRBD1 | TGCGCCAGCAGCCAAGTTGGGACAGGGGAAGAGACCCAGTACTTC | CASSQVGTGEETQYF
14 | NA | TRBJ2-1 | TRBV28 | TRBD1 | TGTGCCAGCAGTTCTGGGACAGGGGGCAGTGAGCAGTTCTTC | CASSSGTGGSEQFF
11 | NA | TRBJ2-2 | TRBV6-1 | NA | TGTGCCAGCACCCCCTACGGGGAGCTGTTTTTT | CASTPYGELFF
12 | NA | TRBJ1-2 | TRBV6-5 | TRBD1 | TGTGCCAGCAGTTACCCGGGACAGCGCTACACCTTC | CASSYPGQRYTF
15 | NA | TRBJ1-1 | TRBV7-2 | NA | TGTGCCAGCAGCCCATATACAGGCATGAACACTGAAGCTTTCTTT | CASSPYTGMNTEAFF
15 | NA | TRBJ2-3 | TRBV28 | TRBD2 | TGTGCCAGCAGTTTAGGGGGAGGGCCGGCAGATACGCAGTATTTT | CASSLGGGPADTQYF
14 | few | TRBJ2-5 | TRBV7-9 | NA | TGTTCCAGCAGCTCCCCCGAGGGCCAAGAGACCCAGTACTTC | CSSSSPEGQETQYF
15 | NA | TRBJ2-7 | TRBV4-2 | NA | TGTGCCAGCAGCCAAGAAATCGGGGGGCACTACGAGCAGTACTTC | CASSQEIGGHYEQYF
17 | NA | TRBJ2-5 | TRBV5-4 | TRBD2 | TGTGCCAGCAGCTTGGGAAGCGGGGGGGAGGTCCGAGAGACCCAGTACTTC | CASSLGSGGEVRETQYF
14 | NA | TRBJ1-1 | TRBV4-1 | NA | TGCGCCAGCAGCCAAGATCGGATCGGATTACAGGCTTTCTTT | CASSQDRIGLQAFF
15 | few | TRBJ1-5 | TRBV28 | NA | TGTGCCAGCAGTTTTCCCGTGCCGGGCAATCAGCCCCAGCATTTT | CASSFPVPGNQPQHF
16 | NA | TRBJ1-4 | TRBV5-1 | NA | TGCGCCAGCAGCTTGATGCCAGGCGATACAAATGAAAAACTGTTTTTT | CASSLMPGDTNEKLFF
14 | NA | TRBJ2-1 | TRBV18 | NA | TGTGCCAGCTCACCAGACAGCCTCCGAAATGAGCAGTTCTTC | CASSPDSLRNEQFF
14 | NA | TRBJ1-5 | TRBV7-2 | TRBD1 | TGTGCCAGCAGCCCAGGACAGGGCGGTCAGCCCCAGCATTTT | CASSPGQGGQPQHF
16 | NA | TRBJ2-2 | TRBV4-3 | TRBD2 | TGCGCCAGCAGCCAAGAGAGCGGGAGTATCACCGGGGAGCTGTTTTTT | CASSQESGSITGELFF
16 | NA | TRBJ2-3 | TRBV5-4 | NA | TGTGCCAGCAGCTTGGGTGGCGGGGCAGACACAGATACGCAGTATTTT | CASSLGGGADTDTQYF
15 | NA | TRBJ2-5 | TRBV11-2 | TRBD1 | TGTGCCAGCAGTTCGACACAGGGGCGGAGGGAGACCCAGTACTTC | CASSSTQGRRETQYF
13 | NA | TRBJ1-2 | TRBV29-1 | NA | TGCAGCGTTGAACTAGGATTAAACTATGGCTACACCTTC | CSVELGLNYGYTF
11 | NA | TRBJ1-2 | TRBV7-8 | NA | TGTGCCAGCAGCTCAGACTATGGCTACACCTTC | CASSSDYGYTF
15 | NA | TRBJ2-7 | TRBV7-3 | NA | TGTGCCAGCAGCCCCGGGCAGGGGTCAACCTACGAGCAGTACTTC | CASSPGQGSTYEQYF
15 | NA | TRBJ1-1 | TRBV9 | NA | TGTGCCAGCAGCGAGACCGGGGGGCTGAACACTGAAGCTTTCTTT | CASSETGGLNTEAFF
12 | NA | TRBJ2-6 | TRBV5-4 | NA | TGTGCCAGCAGCACGGGGACATCATTCCTGACTTTC | CASSTGTSFLTF
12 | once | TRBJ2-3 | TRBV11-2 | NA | TGTGCCAGCAGCCGGGAGACAGATACGCAGTATTTT | CASSRETDTQYF
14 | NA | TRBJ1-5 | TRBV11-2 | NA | TGTGCCAGCAGCTTAGAACCCGGGGTCGGACCCCAGCATTTT | CASSLEPGVGPQHF
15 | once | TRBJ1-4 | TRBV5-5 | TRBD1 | TGTGCCAGCAACCGACAGGGGGCAGAGGTGGAAAAACTGTTTTTT | CASNRQGAEVEKLFF
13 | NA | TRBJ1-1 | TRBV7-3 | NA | TGTGCCAGCAGACCTACAGGGAACACTGAAGCTTTCTTT | CASRPTGNTEAFF
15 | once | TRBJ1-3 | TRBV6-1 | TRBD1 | TGTGCCAGCAAACGGGACAGTGCATCTGGAAACACCATATATTTT | CASKRDSASGNTIYF
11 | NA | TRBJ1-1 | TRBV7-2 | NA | TGTGCCAGCAGCTCCTACACTGAAGCTTTCTTT | CASSSYTEAFF
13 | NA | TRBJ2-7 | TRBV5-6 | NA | TGTGCCAGCAGCTTGGCCGGGTCCTACGAGCAGTACTTC | CASSLAGSYEQYF
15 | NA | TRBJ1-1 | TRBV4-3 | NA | TGCGCCAGCAGCCCGCGTCCCCTCCAACGGGAGCCAGCTTTCTTT | CASSPRPLQREPAFF
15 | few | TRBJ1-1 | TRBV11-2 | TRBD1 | TGTGCCAGCAGCCTCCGACAGGGGGTGGACACTGAAGCTTTCTTT | CASSLRQGVDTEAFF
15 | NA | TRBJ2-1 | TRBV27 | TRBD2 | TGTGCCAGCAGTTCAGGGACTAGCGTATACAATGAGCAGTTCTTC | CASSSGTSVYNEQFF
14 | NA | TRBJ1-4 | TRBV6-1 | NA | TGTGCCGCAGTCATGGGCGCCGAGAATGAAAAACTGTTTTTT | CAAVMGAENEKLFF
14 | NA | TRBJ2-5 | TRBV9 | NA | TGTGCCAGCAGCGTCCAGGCGGGGCAAGAGACCCAGTACTTC | CASSVQAGQETQYF
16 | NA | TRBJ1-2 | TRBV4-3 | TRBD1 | TGCGCCAGCAGCCAAGGGGCGGCAGGGGGCCGCTATGGCTACACCTTC | CASSQGAAGGRYGYTF
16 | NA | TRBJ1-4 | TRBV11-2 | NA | TGTGCCAGCAGCTTAGAAAGAGGGGGGGCTGGTGAAAAACTGTTTTTT | CASSLERGGAGEKLFF
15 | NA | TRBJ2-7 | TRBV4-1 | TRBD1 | TGCGCCAGCAGCCAAGATGGGGACAGGGGCGATTGGCAGTACTTC | CASSQDGDRGDWQYF
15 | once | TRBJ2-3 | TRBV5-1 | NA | TGCGCCAGCAGCTTGGCACAGGTTAACACAGATACGCAGTATTTT | CASSLAQVNTDTQYF
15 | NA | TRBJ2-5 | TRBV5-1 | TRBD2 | TGCGCCAGCAGCAGACTAGCGGGGACTCAAGAGACCCAGTACTTC | CASSRLAGTQETQYF
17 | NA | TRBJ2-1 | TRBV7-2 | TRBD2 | TGTGCCTCGACTCAACTAGCGGGGGCCAGCTCCTACAATGAGCAGTTCTTC | CASTQLAGASSYNEQFF
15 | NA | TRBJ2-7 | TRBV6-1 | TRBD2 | TGTGCCAGCAGTGACGACTCTAGCGGGATCTACGAGCAGTACTTC | CASSDDSSGIYEQYF